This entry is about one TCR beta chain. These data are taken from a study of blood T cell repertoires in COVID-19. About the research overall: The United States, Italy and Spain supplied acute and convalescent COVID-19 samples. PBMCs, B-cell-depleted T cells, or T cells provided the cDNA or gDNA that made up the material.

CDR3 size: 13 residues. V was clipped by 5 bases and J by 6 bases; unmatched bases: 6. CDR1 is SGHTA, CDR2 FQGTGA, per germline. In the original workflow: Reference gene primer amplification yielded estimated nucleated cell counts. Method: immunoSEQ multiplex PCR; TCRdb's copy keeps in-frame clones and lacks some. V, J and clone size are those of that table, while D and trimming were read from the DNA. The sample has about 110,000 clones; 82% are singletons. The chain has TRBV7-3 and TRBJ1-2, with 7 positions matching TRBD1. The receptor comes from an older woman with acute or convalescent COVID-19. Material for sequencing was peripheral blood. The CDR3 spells CASSRTGDNGYTF. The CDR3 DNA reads TGTGCCAGCAGCCGTACAGGGGACAATGGCTACACCTTC.